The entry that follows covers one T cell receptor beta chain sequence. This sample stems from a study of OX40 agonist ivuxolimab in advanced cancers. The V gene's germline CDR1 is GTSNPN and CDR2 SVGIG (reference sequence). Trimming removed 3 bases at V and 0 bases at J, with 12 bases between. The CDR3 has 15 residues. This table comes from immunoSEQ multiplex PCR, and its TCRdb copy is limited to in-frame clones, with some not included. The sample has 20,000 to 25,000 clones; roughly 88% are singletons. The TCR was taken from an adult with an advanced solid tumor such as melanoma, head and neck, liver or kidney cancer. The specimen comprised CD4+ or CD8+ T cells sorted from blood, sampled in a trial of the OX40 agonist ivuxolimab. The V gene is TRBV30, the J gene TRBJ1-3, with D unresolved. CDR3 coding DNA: TGTGCCTGGAGGGTCGAGATCTTCTCTGGAAACACCATATATTTT. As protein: CAWRVEIFSGNTIYF. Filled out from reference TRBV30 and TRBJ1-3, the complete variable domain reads SQTIHQWPATLVQPVGSPLSLECTVEGTSNPNLYWYRQAAGRGLQLLFYSVGIGQISSEVPQNLSASRPQDRQFILSSKKLLLSDSGFYLCAWRVEIFSGNTIYFGEGSWLTVV.